The rows below give T cell receptor beta chains drawn from one sample of a study of beta chain features in type 1 diabetes. Method: immunoSEQ multiplex PCR; TCRdb's copy keeps in-frame clones and lacks some. The repertoire includes about 39,000 clones, roughly 50% of them detected once, and under 0.9% sits in the top ten. The material sequenced was central memory CD4+ T cells from blood. These receptors were taken from a woman under 30 in good health. Both conserved end residues are part of each CDR3. D genes are given only for firm matches. Size is stated for part of the rows, as once, few or many counts, or as a class when the clone is expanded.

D	size	V	J	DNA	CDR3
TRBD1	NA	TRBV6-1	TRBJ2-1	TGTGCCAGCAGAGTGACAGGGATTGTAAATGAGCAGTTCTTC	CASRVTGIVNEQFF
NA	NA	TRBV4-2	TRBJ2-3	TGTGCCAGCAGCCACCGTCGGGGGGCAGTGGCAGATACGCAGTATTTT	CASSHRRGAVADTQYF
NA	NA	TRBV7-9	TRBJ2-7	TGTGCCAGCAGCCCCGAGCTGTCCTACGAGCAGTACTTC	CASSPELSYEQYF
NA	few	TRBV6-6	TRBJ1-1	TGTGCCAGCGGCCCCGTTGGGCAAGCTTTCTTT	CASGPVGQAFF
TRBD2	NA	TRBV30	TRBJ2-1	TGTGCCTGGAGTCCTCCTAGCGGGAGGGTTTTTTCCTACAATGAGCAGTTCTTC	CAWSPPSGRVFSYNEQFF
NA	NA	TRBV15	TRBJ1-1	TGTGCCACCAGCAGCAGGGTGAACACTGAAGCTTTCTTT	CATSSRVNTEAFF
NA	NA	TRBV2	TRBJ2-1	TGTGCCAGCAGTGAATATAATGAGCAGTTCTTC	CASSEYNEQFF
TRBD2	NA	TRBV29-1	TRBJ2-5	TGCAGCGTGTGGGGGGGAGAGACCCAGTACTTC	CSVWGGETQYF
NA	NA	TRBV14	TRBJ2-1	TGTGCCAGCAGCCAGATGGGGGGAGCCTTGCTTGGCTACAATGAGCAGTTCTTC	CASSQMGGALLGYNEQFF
NA	once	TRBV5-1	TRBJ1-2	TGCGCCAGCAGCTGGGGGGACTATGGCTACACCTTC	CASSWGDYGYTF
NA	NA	TRBV28	TRBJ2-3	TGTGCCAGCAGTCTGACATTACCCGCTTCCACAGATACGCAGTATTTT	CASSLTLPASTDTQYF
NA	NA	TRBV4-1	TRBJ1-1	TGCGCCAGCAGCCAAGATCCTCCAGGGCAGCTTGGGAACACTGAAGCTTTCTTT	CASSQDPPGQLGNTEAFF
NA	few	TRBV6-1	TRBJ2-1	TGTGCCAGCAGTGAAGCTAAAGGGGTCTTTGAGCAGTTCTTC	CASSEAKGVFEQFF
NA	NA	TRBV19	TRBJ1-5	TGTGCCAGTACCACCGATGGGGACTGGGATCAGCCCCAGCATTTT	CASTTDGDWDQPQHF
NA	NA	TRBV30	TRBJ1-2	TGTGCCTGGAGTACTGACTATGGCTACACCTTC	CAWSTDYGYTF
TRBD1	few	TRBV5-1	TRBJ2-3	TGCGCCAGCAGCTTGGCCGACAGGGACACAGATACGCAGTATTTT	CASSLADRDTDTQYF
NA	NA	TRBV2	TRBJ1-2	TGTGCCAGCAGCCCTCCTGGCTACACCTTC	CASSPPGYTF
NA	few	TRBV10-3	TRBJ1-1	TGTGCCATCAGCGAAGACAGGCCTACAGAAGCTTTCTTT	CAISEDRPTEAFF
NA	NA	TRBV6-1	TRBJ2-7	TGTGCCAGCAGTGAGTACAACTACGAGCAGTACTTC	CASSEYNYEQYF
NA	NA	TRBV5-1	TRBJ2-2	TGCGCCAGCAGCTTGGCGGAGACCACCGGGGAGCTGTTTTTT	CASSLAETTGELFF
TRBD1	NA	TRBV19	TRBJ1-1	TGTGCCAGTAGTCTGGGGGACAGGTTCTCTGAAGCTTTCTTT	CASSLGDRFSEAFF
NA	NA	TRBV29-1	TRBJ1-2	TGCAGCGTTGTCGGTAGCAGGGAAGGGGGCTACACCTTC	CSVVGSREGGYTF
TRBD1	NA	TRBV11-2	TRBJ2-1	TGTGCCAGCAGCCCCCTCGGACAGGGGGACAATGAGCAGTTCTTC	CASSPLGQGDNEQFF
NA	few	TRBV30	TRBJ2-7	TGTGCCTGGGAGCTTTACTACGAGCAGTACTTC	CAWELYYEQYF
NA	few	TRBV6-1	TRBJ2-1	TGTGCCAGCAGTGAAGGATACAGCGGGTATGAGCAGTTCTTC	CASSEGYSGYEQFF
TRBD1	few	TRBV6-5	TRBJ1-2	TGTGCCAGCAGGCCCCCGGGCAGGGGGTATGGCTACACCTTC	CASRPPGRGYGYTF
TRBD2	few	TRBV28	TRBJ2-1	TGTGCCAGCGGGGCTAGCGGCTTCTCCTACAATGAGCAGTTCTTC	CASGASGFSYNEQFF
TRBD1	NA	TRBV5-1	TRBJ1-2	TGCGCCAGCAGCTTGGAGACAGGGGAAGGGGACTATGGCTACACCTTC	CASSLETGEGDYGYTF
NA	NA	TRBV2	TRBJ1-4	TGTGCCAGCAGTGAAGATACGGGTGCAACTAATGAAAAACTGTTTTTT	CASSEDTGATNEKLFF